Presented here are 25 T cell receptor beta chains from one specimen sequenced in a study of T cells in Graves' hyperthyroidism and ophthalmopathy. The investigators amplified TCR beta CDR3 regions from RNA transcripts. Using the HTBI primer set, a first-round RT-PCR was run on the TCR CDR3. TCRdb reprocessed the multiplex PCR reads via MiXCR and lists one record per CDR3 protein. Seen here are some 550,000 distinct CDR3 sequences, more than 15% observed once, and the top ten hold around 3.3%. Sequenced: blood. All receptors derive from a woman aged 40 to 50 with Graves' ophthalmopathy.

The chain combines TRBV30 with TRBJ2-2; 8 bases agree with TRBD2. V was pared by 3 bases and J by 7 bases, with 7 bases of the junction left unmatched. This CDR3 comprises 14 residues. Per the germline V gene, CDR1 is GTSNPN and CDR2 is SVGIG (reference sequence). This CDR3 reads CAWSRRGAGGELFF. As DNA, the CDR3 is TGTGCCTGGAGCCGGCGGGGGGCAGGCGGGGAGCTGTTTTTT. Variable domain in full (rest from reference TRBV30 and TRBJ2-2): SQTIHQWPATLVQPVGSPLSLECTVEGTSNPNLYWYRQAAGRGLQLLFYSVGIGQISSEVPQNLSASRPQDRQFILSSKKLLLSDSGFYLCAWSRRGAGGELFFGEGSRLTVL.

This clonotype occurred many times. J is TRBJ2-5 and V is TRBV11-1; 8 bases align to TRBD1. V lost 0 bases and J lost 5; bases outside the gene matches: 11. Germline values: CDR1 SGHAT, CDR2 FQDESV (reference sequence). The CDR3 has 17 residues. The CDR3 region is CASSLAADRGTLETQYF. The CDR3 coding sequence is TGTGCCAGCAGCTTAGCGGCAGACAGGGGAACCTTGGAGACCCAGTACTTC.

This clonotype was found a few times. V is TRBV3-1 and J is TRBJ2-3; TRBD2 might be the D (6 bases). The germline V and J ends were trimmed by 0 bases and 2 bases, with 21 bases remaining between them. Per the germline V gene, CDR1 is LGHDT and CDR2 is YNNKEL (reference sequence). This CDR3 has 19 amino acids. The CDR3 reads CASSQEGFRAGQPTDTQYF. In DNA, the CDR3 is TGTGCCAGCAGCCAAGAAGGTTTTCGAGCGGGTCAACCCACAGATACGCAGTATTTT.

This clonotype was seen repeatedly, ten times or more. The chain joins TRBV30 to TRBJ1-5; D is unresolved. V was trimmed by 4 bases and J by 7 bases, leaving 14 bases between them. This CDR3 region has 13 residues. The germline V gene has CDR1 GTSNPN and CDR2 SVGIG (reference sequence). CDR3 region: CAWNTDQTQPQHF. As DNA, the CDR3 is TGTGCCTGGAATACAGACCAGACGCAGCCCCAGCATTTT.

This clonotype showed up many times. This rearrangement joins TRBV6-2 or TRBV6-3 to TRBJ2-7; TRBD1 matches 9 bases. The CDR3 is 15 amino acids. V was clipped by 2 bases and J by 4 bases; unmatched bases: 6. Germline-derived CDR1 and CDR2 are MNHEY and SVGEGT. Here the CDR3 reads CASSYDRGRWYEQYF. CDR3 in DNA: TGTGCCAGCAGTTACGACAGGGGGAGGTGGTACGAGCAGTACTTC.

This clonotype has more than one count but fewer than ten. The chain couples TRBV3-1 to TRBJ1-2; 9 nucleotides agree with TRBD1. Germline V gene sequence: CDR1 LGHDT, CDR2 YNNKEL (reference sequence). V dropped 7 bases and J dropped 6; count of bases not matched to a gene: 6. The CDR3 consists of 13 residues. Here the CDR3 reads CASKKQGADGYTF. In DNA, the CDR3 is TGTGCCAGCAAGAAACAGGGGGCAGATGGCTACACCTTC.

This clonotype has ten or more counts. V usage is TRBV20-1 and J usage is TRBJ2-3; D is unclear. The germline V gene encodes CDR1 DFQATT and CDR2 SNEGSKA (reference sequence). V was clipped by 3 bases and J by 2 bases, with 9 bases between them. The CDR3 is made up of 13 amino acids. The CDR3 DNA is TGCAGTGCTAGTATCCCAGCCACAGATACGCAGTATTTT. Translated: CSASIPATDTQYF.

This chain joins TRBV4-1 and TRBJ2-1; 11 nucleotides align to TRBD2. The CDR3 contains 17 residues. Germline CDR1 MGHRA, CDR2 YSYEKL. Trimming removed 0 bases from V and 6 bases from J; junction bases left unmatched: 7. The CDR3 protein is CASSQEGLGTSGNEQFF. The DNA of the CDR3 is TGCGCCAGCAGCCAAGAGGGTTTAGGGACTAGCGGCAATGAGCAGTTCTTC.

The CDR3 DNA reads TGCAGTGCTAGAGATCTAAGATCAGGCGACGCCTACGAGCAGTACTTC. Its protein is CSARDLRSGDAYEQYF. The chain is built from TRBV20-1 and TRBJ2-7; D not resolved. V was trimmed by 0 bases and J by 2 bases, leaving 17 bases between them. CDR3 length equals 16 residues. Per the germline V gene, CDR1 is DFQATT and CDR2 is SNEGSKA (reference sequence).

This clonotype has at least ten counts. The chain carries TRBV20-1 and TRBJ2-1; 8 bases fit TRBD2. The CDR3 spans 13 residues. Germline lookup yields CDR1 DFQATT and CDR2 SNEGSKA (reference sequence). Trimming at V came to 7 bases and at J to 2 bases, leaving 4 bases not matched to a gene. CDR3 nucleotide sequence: TGCAGTGTTCGGGGGGGCGCCTACAATGAGCAGTTCTTC. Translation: CSVRGGAYNEQFF.

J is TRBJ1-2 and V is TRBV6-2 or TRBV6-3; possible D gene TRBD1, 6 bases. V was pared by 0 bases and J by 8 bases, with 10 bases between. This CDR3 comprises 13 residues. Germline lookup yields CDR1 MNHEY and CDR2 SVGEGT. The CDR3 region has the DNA TGTGCCAGCAGTTACTCGACGACAGGAGGCTACACCTTC. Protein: CASSYSTTGGYTF.

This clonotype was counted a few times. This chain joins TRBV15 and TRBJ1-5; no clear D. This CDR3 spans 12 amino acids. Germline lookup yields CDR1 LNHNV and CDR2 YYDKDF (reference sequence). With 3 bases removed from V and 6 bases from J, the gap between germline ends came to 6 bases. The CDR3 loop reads CATSRPSQPQHF. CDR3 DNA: TGTGCCACCAGCAGGCCCAGTCAGCCCCAGCATTTT.

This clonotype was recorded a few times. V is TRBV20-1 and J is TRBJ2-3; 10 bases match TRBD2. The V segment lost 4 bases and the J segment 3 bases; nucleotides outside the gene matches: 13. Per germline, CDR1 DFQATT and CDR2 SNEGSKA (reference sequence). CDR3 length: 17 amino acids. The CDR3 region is CSATGRELAGVTDTQYF. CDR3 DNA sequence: TGCAGTGCTACCGGGCGAGAGCTAGCGGGAGTAACAGATACGCAGTATTTT.

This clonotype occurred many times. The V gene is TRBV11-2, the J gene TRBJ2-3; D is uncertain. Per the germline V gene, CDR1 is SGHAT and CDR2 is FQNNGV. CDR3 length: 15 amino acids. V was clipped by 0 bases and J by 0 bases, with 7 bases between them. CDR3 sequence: CASSLEARSTDTQYF. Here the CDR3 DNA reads TGTGCCAGCAGCTTAGAGGCCCGGAGCACAGATACGCAGTATTTT.

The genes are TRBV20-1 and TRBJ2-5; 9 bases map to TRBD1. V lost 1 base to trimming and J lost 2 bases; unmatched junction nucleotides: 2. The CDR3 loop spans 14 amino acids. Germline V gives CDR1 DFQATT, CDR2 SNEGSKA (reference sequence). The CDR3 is CSARATGGQETQYF. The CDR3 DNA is TGCAGTGCTAGAGCGACAGGGGGGCAAGAGACCCAGTACTTC.

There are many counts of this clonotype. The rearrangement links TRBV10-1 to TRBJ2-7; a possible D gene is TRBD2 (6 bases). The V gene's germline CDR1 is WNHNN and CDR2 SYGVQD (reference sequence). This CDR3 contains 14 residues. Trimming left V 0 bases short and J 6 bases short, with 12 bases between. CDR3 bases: TGCGCCAGCAGTGAGTCGAGGGACTGGGGCGAGCAGTACTTC. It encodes CASSESRDWGEQYF.

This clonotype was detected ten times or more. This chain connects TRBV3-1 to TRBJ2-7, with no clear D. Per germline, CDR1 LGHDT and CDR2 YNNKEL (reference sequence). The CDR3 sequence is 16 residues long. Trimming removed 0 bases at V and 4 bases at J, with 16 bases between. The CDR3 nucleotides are TGTGCCAGCAGCCAAGACAGGAAAGGGCTCGGATACGAGCAGTACTTC. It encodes CASSQDRKGLGYEQYF.

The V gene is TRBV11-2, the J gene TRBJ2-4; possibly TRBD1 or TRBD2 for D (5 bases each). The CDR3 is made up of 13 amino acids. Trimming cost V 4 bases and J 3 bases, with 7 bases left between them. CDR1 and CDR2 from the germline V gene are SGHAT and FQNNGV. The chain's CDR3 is CASSWDGKNIQYF. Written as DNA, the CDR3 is TGTGCCAGCAGCTGGGACGGCAAAAACATTCAGTACTTC.

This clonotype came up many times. CDR3 in DNA: TGTGCCAGCAGCTTAAAGCGTTCTGAGGTAAGCAGGGAGTCCTACAATGAGCAGTTCTTC. Translating it yields CASSLKRSEVSRESYNEQFF. The chain couples TRBV7-3 to TRBJ2-1; either TRBD1 or TRBD2 may supply D (5 bases each). Trimming removed 1 base at V and 1 base at J, with 23 bases between. The CDR3 consists of 20 residues. CDR1 is SGHTA, CDR2 FQGTGA, per germline.

In DNA, the CDR3 is TGTGCCAGCAGCCAGGACAGGGTGAGTTCACCCCTCCACTTT. It translates to CASSQDRVSSPLHF. This rearrangement joins TRBV3-1 to TRBJ1-6; 8 bases are shared with TRBD1. This CDR3 has 14 amino acids. Losses at the gene ends were 3 bases for V and 9 bases for J; bases not matched to a gene: 4. CDR1 is LGHDT, CDR2 YNNKEL, per germline (reference sequence).

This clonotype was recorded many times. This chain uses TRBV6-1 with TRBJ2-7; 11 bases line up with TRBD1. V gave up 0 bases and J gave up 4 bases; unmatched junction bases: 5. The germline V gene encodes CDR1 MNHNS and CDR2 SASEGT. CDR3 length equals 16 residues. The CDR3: CASSEADGTGGYEQYF. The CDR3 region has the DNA TGTGCCAGCAGTGAAGCGGACGGGACAGGGGGGTACGAGCAGTACTTC.

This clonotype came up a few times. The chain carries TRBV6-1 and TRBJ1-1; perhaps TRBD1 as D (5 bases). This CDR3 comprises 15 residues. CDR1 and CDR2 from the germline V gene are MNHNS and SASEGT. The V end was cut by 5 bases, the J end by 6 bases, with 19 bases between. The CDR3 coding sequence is TGTGCCAGCAGTTATCCTGTTAGGGGAGGTTCTGAAGCTTTCTTT. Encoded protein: CASSYPVRGGSEAFF.

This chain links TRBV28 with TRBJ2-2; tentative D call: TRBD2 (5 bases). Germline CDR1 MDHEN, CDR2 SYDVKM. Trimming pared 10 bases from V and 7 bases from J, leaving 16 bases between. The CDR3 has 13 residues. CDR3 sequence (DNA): TGTGCCACCAGACTACGGCCCGGCGGGGAGCTGTTTTTT. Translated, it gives CATRLRPGGELFF.

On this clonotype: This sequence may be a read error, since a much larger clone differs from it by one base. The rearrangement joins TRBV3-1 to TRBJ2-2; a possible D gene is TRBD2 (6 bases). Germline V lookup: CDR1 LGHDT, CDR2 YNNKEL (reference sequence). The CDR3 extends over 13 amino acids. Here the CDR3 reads CASSQGRFGGLFF. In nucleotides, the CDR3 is TGTGCCAGCAGCCAAGGACGGTTCGGGGGGCTGTTTTTT.

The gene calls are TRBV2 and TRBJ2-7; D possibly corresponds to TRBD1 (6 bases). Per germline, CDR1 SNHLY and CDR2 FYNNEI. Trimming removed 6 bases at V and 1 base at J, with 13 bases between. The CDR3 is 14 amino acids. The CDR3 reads CASRLTDSSYEQYF. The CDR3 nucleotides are TGTGCCAGCAGGTTGACGGACAGTTCCTACGAGCAGTACTTC.